The following is a T cell receptor beta chain sequence with its context. Germline CDR1 is SGHAT and CDR2 is FQNNGV. CDR3 length: 17 amino acids. Unmatched junction bases numbered 8, after V lost 1 base and J lost 2 bases. TCRdb re-called the reads with MiXCR, one entry per CDR3 protein. Among around 440,000 distinct CDR3 sequences, approximately 10% were seen once, and the ten largest hold more than 8.5%. The sample comes from a study of T cell repertoires in cytomegalovirus infection. Study at large: Both a matching HLA type and CMV infection were indicated by public TCR beta signatures.

This TCR derives from a human donor in good health (CMV status not recorded). Some clones in this sample may be carry-over from other donors' samples. The genes are TRBV11-2 and TRBJ2-5; 9 nucleotides match TRBD2. The sequenced sample was PBMCs. This CDR3 is CASSLGVSGGGQETQYF. The CDR3, as DNA: TGTGCCAGCAGCTTAGGGGTTAGCGGGGGAGGGCAAGAGACCCAGTACTTC.